This T cell receptor beta chain was recovered during a study of shared clonotypes between healthy human individuals. Whole-study results and caveats: There were few donors, and this limited the genetic and exposure-history diversity represented. Incomplete sequencing of sorted subsets was indicated by rarefaction despite large depth.

Comment on this clone: Its antigen is still unknown.

Between the trimmed V and J ends, which lost 3 bases and 5 bases, there was a span of 14 bases. Germline V gene sequence: CDR1 ENHRY, CDR2 SYGVKD. The CDR3 covers 15 residues. Sequencing used immunoSEQ multiplex PCR; TCRdb keeps in-frame clones, though not all of them. The sample carries some 1,100,000 clones, approximately 80% recorded once. The clonotype originates from a man between 18 and 29 years old in good health. Some clones in this sample may be carry-over from other donors' samples. The chain is built from TRBV10-3 and TRBJ2-1; TRBD2 is a possible D gene (7 bases). The sample taken for sequencing was memory CD4+ T cells from PBMCs. Stated subset: CD45RA-negative fraction. This CDR3 is CAISDQGGTHNEQFF. For the CDR3, the DNA is TGTGCCATCAGTGACCAGGGAGGGACACACAATGAGCAGTTCTTC.